The 6 T cell receptor beta chains in this list originate from one sample, sequenced in a study of blood T cells in healthy people across ages. It was with a sample-barcoded 5' primer and a J-beta primer mix that a second PCR of roughly 7 to 11 cycles was run. MiXCR, run by TCRdb on the 5' RACE reads, gives a single entry per CDR3 protein. The table includes about 1 million distinct CDR3 sequences, 35% to 50% detected once. The sequenced sample consisted of blood. These receptors all come from an older woman in good health.

The genes are TRBV6-1 and TRBJ2-6; TRBD2 aligns across 8 bases. This CDR3 spans 19 amino acids. The trim removed 2 bases at V and 4 bases at J, leaving 13 bases unmatched. Germline V gives CDR1 MNHNS, CDR2 SASEGT. CDR3 loop: CASSEPVRSGNTGANVLTF. The CDR3 coding sequence is TGTGCCAGCAGTGAACCTGTGCGTAGCGGGAACACAGGGGCCAACGTCCTGACTTTC.

This clonotype was detected a few times. This sequence joins TRBV5-1 and TRBJ2-3; 12 bases agree with TRBD2. The CDR3 totals 18 residues. V dropped 3 bases and J dropped 2; count of bases not matched to a gene: 10. The germline V gene has CDR1 SGHRS and CDR2 YFSETQ. CDR3 DNA: TGCGCCAGCAGCTCCCGGACTAGCGGGGTCCCCCACACAGATACGCAGTATTTT. This encodes CASSSRTSGVPHTDTQYF.

The chain links TRBV7-9 to TRBJ2-5; no clear D gene. Trimming took off 4 bases at V and 11 bases at J, with 20 bases between the two ends. Germline V gene data show CDR1 as SEHNR and CDR2 as FQNEAQ (reference sequence). This CDR3 has 14 amino acids. The CDR3 reads CASSSYDPYNEQYF. CDR3 in DNA: TGTGCCAGCAGCTCCTACGACCCCTACAATGAGCAGTACTTC.

V gene TRBV27 combines with J gene TRBJ1-4, with D possibly TRBD1 on 5 matching bases. CDR1 MNHEY and CDR2 SMNVEV come from the germline V gene (reference sequence). The CDR3 spans 16 residues. V lost 8 bases to trimming and J lost 2 bases, with 18 bases between them. CDR3 sequence: CASGDGPGSTNEKLFF. As DNA, the CDR3 is TGTGCCAGCGGGGACGGTCCAGGGTCGACTAATGAAAAACTGTTTTTT.

V and J are TRBV7-2 and TRBJ1-2, with D perhaps TRBD1 (5 bases). Per the germline V gene, CDR1 is SGHTA and CDR2 is FQGNSA. With 5 bases removed from V and 4 bases from J, the gap between germline ends came to 17 bases. This CDR3 has 15 amino acids. In nucleotides, the CDR3 is TGTGCCAGCAGCCACCGGTCAGGGTTACGCTATGGCTACACCTTC. It yields the protein CASSHRSGLRYGYTF.

The chain couples TRBV20-1 to TRBJ2-1, with a tentative D call TRBD2 (6 bases). The J call may be mistaken, given a closer DNA end match to TRBJ2-7. CDR1 is DFQATT and CDR2 is SNEGSKA in the germline V gene (reference sequence). The CDR3 has 16 amino acids. Here the CDR3 reads CSANKLAFESYNEQYF. DNA for the CDR3: TGCAGTGCTAACAAACTAGCTTTTGAATCCTACAATGAGCAGTACTTC.